The 3 T cell receptor beta chains reported below all come from one sample, sequenced in a study of blood T cell dynamics during melanoma immunotherapy. Profiling relied on immunoSEQ multiplex PCR, and the TCRdb table lists in-frame clones only, not all of them. The table lists some 9,100 clones, over 75% of them singletons. Time point in this sample: week 3, after first cycle of checkpoint inhibitor. Sequencing used blood, obtained from a patient treated with checkpoint blockade. These receptors all stem from a human donor with melanoma.

V usage is TRBV11-2 and J usage is TRBJ2-7, with D possibly matching TRBD2 (5 bases). The CDR3 is 15 amino acids. The germline CDR1 and CDR2 sequences are SGHAT and FQNNGV. V dropped 3 bases and J dropped 2 bases, with 14 bases sitting between them. This CDR3 reads CASSFLGDPTYEQYF. In DNA form, the CDR3 reads TGTGCCAGCAGCTTCCTCGGGGATCCCACCTACGAGCAGTACTTC.

The chain joins TRBV5-1 to TRBJ2-5, with D hard to call. This CDR3 spans 14 amino acids. Germline V lookup: CDR1 SGHRS, CDR2 YFSETQ. V lost 1 base to trimming and J lost 4 bases, with 11 bases between them. CDR3 residues: CASSLRGVRETQYF. In nucleotides, the CDR3 is TGCGCCAGCAGCTTGCGTGGGGTCCGAGAGACCCAGTACTTC.

This clone was detected only once. The J gene is TRBJ1-5, the V gene TRBV5-6; D perhaps matches TRBD1 (6 bases). CDR1 SGHDT and CDR2 YYEEEE come from the germline V gene. The V gene lost 1 base and the J gene lost 6 bases, with 14 bases spanning the gap. The CDR3 loop spans 15 amino acids. CDR3 DNA sequence: TGTGCCAGCAGCTTGAGCGGGGGGGCGGGTCAGCCCCAGCATTTT. Its translation is CASSLSGGAGQPQHF. Looking up the rest from reference TRBV5-6 and TRBJ1-5 gives the full variable domain: DAGVTQSPTHLIKTRGQQVTLRCSPKSGHDTVSWYQQALGQGPQFIFQYYEEEERQRGNFPDRFSGHQFPNYSSELNVNALLLGDSALYLCASSLSGGAGQPQHFGDGTRLSIL.